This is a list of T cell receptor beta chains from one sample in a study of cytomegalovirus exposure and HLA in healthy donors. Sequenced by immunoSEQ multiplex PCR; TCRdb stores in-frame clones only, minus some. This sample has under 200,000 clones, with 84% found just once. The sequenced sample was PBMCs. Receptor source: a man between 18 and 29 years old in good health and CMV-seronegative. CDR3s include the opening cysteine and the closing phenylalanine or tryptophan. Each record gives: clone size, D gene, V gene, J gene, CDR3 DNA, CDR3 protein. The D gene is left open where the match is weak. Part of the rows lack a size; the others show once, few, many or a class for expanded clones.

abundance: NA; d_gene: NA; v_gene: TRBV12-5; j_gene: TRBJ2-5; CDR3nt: TGTGCTAGTGGTTTTGGACAGCAAGAGACCCAGTACTTC; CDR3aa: CASGFGQQETQYF
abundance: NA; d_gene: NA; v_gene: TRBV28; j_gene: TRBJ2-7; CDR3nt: TGTGCCAGCAGTTTGGGGGGGCCCGCTTACGAGCAGTACTTC; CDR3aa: CASSLGGPAYEQYF
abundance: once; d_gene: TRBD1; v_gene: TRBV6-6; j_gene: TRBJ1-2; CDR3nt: TGTGCCAGCAGTTACCCCCGGGACAGGGGGCTGGGCTACACCTTC; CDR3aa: CASSYPRDRGLGYTF
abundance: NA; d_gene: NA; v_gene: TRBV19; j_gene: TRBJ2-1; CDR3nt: TGTGCCAGTAGTCTTGGCGGGGACCCGTCCTACAATGAGCAGTTCTTC; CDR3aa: CASSLGGDPSYNEQFF
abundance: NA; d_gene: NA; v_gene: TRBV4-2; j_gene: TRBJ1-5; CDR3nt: TGTGCCAGCAGCCAAGGGACAGAAAATCAGCCCCAGCATTTT; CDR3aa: CASSQGTENQPQHF
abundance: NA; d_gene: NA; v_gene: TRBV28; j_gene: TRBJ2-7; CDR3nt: TGTGCCAGCAGTGCAATAGCTTACTCCTACGAGCAGTACTTC; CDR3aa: CASSAIAYSYEQYF
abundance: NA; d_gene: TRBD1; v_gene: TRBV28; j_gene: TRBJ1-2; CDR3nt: TGTGCCAGCAGTTCGACGGGACAGGGAAATTATTATGGCTACACCTTC; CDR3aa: CASSSTGQGNYYGYTF
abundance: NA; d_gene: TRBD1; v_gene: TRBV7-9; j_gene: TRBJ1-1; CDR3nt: TGTGCCAGCAGCCCCCAGGGGGGATTGGACACTGAAGCTTTCTTT; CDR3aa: CASSPQGGLDTEAFF
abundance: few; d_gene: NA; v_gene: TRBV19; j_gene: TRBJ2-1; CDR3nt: TGTGCCAGTAGTACTGGGGCCCCCTACAATGAGCAGTTCTTC; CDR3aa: CASSTGAPYNEQFF
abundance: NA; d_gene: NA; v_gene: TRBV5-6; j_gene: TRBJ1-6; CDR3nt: TGTGCCAGCAGCGGGGGCAGCTATAATTCACCCCTCCACTTT; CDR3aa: CASSGGSYNSPLHF
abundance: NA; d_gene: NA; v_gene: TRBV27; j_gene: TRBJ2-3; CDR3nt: TGTGCCAGCAGTTTTAATCGTATCTCGGATACGCAGTATTTT; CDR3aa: CASSFNRISDTQYF
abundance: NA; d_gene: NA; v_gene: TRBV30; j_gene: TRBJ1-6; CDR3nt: TGTGCCTGGGGGAGTAGCGGAAATTCACCCCTCCACTTT; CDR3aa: CAWGSSGNSPLHF
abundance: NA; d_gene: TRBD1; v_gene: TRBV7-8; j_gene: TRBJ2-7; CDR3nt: TGTGCCAGCAACCTCGGGACAGCCTACGAGCAGTACTTC; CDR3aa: CASNLGTAYEQYF
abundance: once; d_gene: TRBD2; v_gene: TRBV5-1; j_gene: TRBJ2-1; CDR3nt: TGCGCCAGCAGCTTGACGGGAGGGGGCAATGAGCAGTTCTTC; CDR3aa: CASSLTGGGNEQFF
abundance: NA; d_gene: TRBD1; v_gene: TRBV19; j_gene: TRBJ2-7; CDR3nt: TGTGCCAGTAGTATAGGGACAGGGGGCTACGAGCAGTACTTC; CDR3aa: CASSIGTGGYEQYF
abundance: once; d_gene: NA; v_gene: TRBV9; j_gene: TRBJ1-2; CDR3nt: TGTGCCAGCAGCGTAGGGGCAGGGTCTTTCCTGGACTATGGCTACACCTTC; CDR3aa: CASSVGAGSFLDYGYTF
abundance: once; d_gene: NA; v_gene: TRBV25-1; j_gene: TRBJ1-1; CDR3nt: TGTGCCAGCAGTGGGGCACAGGGTAGTGCTGAAGCTTTCTTT; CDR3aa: CASSGAQGSAEAFF